A single sample is the source of the 13 T cell receptor beta chains below, sequenced in a study of blood T cell repertoires in COVID-19. Profiled with immunoSEQ multiplex PCR; TCRdb holds only in-frame clones, not every one. The table lists about 68,000 clones, around 90% of them singletons. Sequencing input: peripheral blood. All receptors derive from a human donor in a cohort sampled during active COVID-19.

For the CDR3, the DNA is TGCGCCAGCAGCTTGTCGACAGACAATCAGCCCCAGCATTTT. It is translated as CASSLSTDNQPQHF. The chain is built from TRBV5-1 and TRBJ1-5, with D possibly being TRBD1 (5 bases). CDR1 is SGHRS, CDR2 YFSETQ, per germline. V was trimmed by 1 base and J by 3 bases, leaving 8 bases between them. CDR3 length: 14 residues.

The chain couples TRBV30 to TRBJ2-5; D gene ambiguous. This CDR3 has 13 amino acids. Germline V CDR1 and CDR2: GTSNPN, SVGIG (reference sequence). The germline V and J ends were trimmed by 2 bases and 2 bases, with 9 bases remaining between them. For the CDR3, the DNA is TGTGCCTGGAGTTTAAACTGGCAAGAGACCCAGTACTTC. As protein: CAWSLNWQETQYF.

Concerning this clone itself: The junction departs from the called germline gene at one end, perhaps through a read error. The rearrangement joins TRBV7-9 to TRBJ1-2; D is undetermined. The CDR3 runs 14 residues. The V gene's germline CDR1 is SEHNR and CDR2 FQNEAQ (reference sequence). As DNA, the CDR3 is TGTGCCAGCAGCTTAAACGACCCTGGAGGGAATAACGCCTTC. Protein: CASSLNDPGGNNAF. Full variable domain (rest looked up from reference TRBV7-9 and TRBJ1-2): DTGVSQNPRHKITKRGQNVTFRCDPISEHNRLYWYRQTLGQGPEFLTYFQNEAQLEKSRLLSDRFSAERPKGSFSTLEIQRTEQGDSAMYLCASSLNDPGGNNAFGSGTRLTVV.

The genes are TRBV11-3 and TRBJ2-3; TRBD2 matches 14 bases. Germline CDR1 and CDR2: SGHNT and YENEEA. Unmatched junction bases numbered 5, after V lost 4 bases and J lost 2 bases. The CDR3 sequence is 17 residues long. CDR3 in amino acids: CASSSGTSGSFTDTQYF. The CDR3, as DNA: TGTGCCAGCAGCTCTGGGACTAGCGGGAGTTTCACAGATACGCAGTATTTT.

V usage is TRBV7-2 and J usage is TRBJ1-6, with 9 bases that match TRBD1. The CDR3 runs 16 residues. CDR1 is SGHTA and CDR2 is FQGNSA in the germline V gene. Trimming took 4 bases from V and 11 from J; bases not matched to a gene: 12. CDR3 DNA: TGTGCCAGCAGCTCACCCTTTGGACAGGGGAGGACACCCCTCCACTTT. Residues: CASSSPFGQGRTPLHF.

This rearrangement joins TRBV29-1 to TRBJ1-2; 10 bases fit TRBD1. The CDR3 runs 13 residues. Trimming removed 7 bases from V and 7 bases from J; junction bases left unmatched: 9. Germline V gene data show CDR1 as SQVTM and CDR2 as ANQGSEA. The CDR3 sequence is CSDTRQGAGGYTF. For the CDR3, the DNA is TGCAGCGATACCCGACAGGGGGCCGGTGGCTACACCTTC.

This chain joins TRBV6-2 or TRBV6-3 and TRBJ1-1; maybe TRBD1 (6 bases). This CDR3 is 14 amino acids long. Trimming left V 5 bases short and J 3 bases short, with 13 bases between. CDR1 and CDR2 from the germline V gene are MNHEY and SVGEGT. Here the CDR3 DNA reads TGTGCCAGCAGTGAGATACAGGGTGACACTGAAGCTTTCTTT. This translates into CASSEIQGDTEAFF.

V usage is TRBV7-2 and J usage is TRBJ1-5, with D perhaps matching TRBD1 (6 bases). V lost 2 bases and J lost 3, with 11 bases in between. Looked up from germline, CDR1 is SGHTA and CDR2 is FQGNSA. CDR3 length: 15 residues. The CDR3 coding sequence is TGTGCCAGCAGCTTAAATACAGGGAACAATCAGCCCCAGCATTTT. It codes for CASSLNTGNNQPQHF.

CDR3: CASSPQIRLAGAKNIQYF. DNA of the CDR3: TGTGCCAGCTCACCGCAGATACGACTAGCGGGAGCCAAAAACATTCAGTACTTC. The rearrangement joins TRBV18 to TRBJ2-4, with 10 positions matching TRBD2. CDR1 is KGHSH, CDR2 LQKENI, per germline. The CDR3 length is 18 residues. V shed 3 bases and J 0 bases; nucleotides not matched to a gene: 8.

This clone was counted a single time. This CDR3 reads CASRTDSGYGYTF. CDR3 sequence (DNA): TGTGCCAGCAGGACTGACTCCGGGTATGGCTACACCTTC. The rearrangement uses TRBV6-5 and TRBJ1-2; D is undetermined. This CDR3 is built from 13 residues. V lost 6 bases and J 5 bases, leaving 13 bases between the germline ends. Germline lookup yields CDR1 MNHEY and CDR2 SVGAGI.

This chain uses TRBV7-9 with TRBJ2-7, with 9 bases aligning to TRBD1. Trimming took 5 bases from V and 5 from J; bases not matched to a gene: 7. This CDR3 region has 14 residues. Germline CDR1 and CDR2: SEHNR and FQNEAQ (reference sequence). The CDR3 sequence is CASSRGQGGNEQYF. As DNA, the CDR3 is TGTGCCAGCAGCCGGGGACAGGGCGGCAACGAGCAGTACTTC.

The gene calls are TRBV5-1 and TRBJ2-5; D unclear. This CDR3 comprises 14 residues. V was trimmed by 0 bases and J by 5 bases, leaving 11 bases between them. Germline V gene lookup returns CDR1 SGHRS and CDR2 YFSETQ. The DNA for the CDR3 is TGCGCCAGCAGCTTGGCTCGGGTAGGCGAGACCCAGTACTTC. Its translation: CASSLARVGETQYF.

The gene calls are TRBV7-2 and TRBJ2-7; possible D gene TRBD1, 6 bases. The CDR3 runs 12 residues. Germline V gene sequence: CDR1 SGHTA, CDR2 FQGNSA. Trimming took off 6 bases at V and 6 bases at J, with 12 bases between the two ends. The CDR3 coding sequence is TGTGCCAGCAGTCAACAGGGCAGCGAGCAGTACTTC. It specifies CASSQQGSEQYF.